This is a list of T cell receptor beta chains from one sample in a study of blood T cells in healthy people across ages. In TCRdb, the 5' RACE reads were re-called with MiXCR into one record per CDR3 protein. The table shows about 750,000 distinct CDR3 sequences, with approximately 55% occurring only once. Input material: blood. Every receptor here comes from a man aged 80 or over in good health. CDR3s include the opening cysteine and the closing phenylalanine or tryptophan. Each record gives: J gene, D gene, clone size, V gene, CDR3 protein, CDR3 DNA. A D gene is named only where the DNA matches it firmly. Some rows mark clone size as missing; the rest say once, few, many or name a class of expanded clone.

J: TRBJ2-7; D: .; size: .; V: TRBV2; CDR3: CASSDQLSYEQYF; DNA: TGTGCCAGCAGTGACCAGTTGTCCTACGAGCAGTACTTC
J: TRBJ2-3; D: .; size: .; V: TRBV20-1; CDR3: CSATRGSSATDTQYF; DNA: TGCAGTGCTACCCGAGGGAGCTCTGCTACAGATACGCAGTATTTT
J: TRBJ2-1; D: TRBD2; size: .; V: TRBV29-1; CDR3: CSVSGRTNEQFF; DNA: TGCAGCGTTAGCGGGAGGACCAATGAGCAGTTCTTC
J: TRBJ1-2; D: TRBD1; size: few; V: TRBV15; CDR3: CATSPGGTGDYGYTF; DNA: TGTGCCACTTCCCCGGGGGGGACAGGGGATTATGGCTACACCTTC
J: TRBJ1-2; D: .; size: .; V: TRBV12-3/TRBV12-4; CDR3: CASTYSGVLNYGYTF; DNA: TGTGCCAGCACCTATTCAGGGGTTTTGAACTATGGCTACACCTTC
J: TRBJ2-5; D: .; size: .; V: TRBV5-1; CDR3: CASTSGPASETQYF; DNA: TGCGCCAGCACCAGCGGACCAGCTTCCGAGACCCAGTACTTC
J: TRBJ2-7; D: TRBD2; size: few; V: TRBV7-6; CDR3: CASSLGPSGKTYEQYF; DNA: TGTGCCAGCAGCTTAGGACCTAGCGGGAAAACCTACGAGCAGTACTTC
J: TRBJ1-1; D: TRBD1; size: .; V: TRBV12-3/TRBV12-4; CDR3: CASSPSGQGVGAFF; DNA: TGTGCCAGCAGTCCCTCGGGACAGGGTGTGGGAGCTTTCTTT
J: TRBJ2-7; D: TRBD2; size: once; V: TRBV7-9; CDR3: CASSPIGGGRAVCEQYF; DNA: TGTGCCAGCAGTCCCATCGGGGGCGGGAGGGCCGTGTGCGAGCAGTACTTC
J: TRBJ2-2; D: .; size: .; V: TRBV28; CDR3: CASTPGGPPSGELFF; DNA: TGTGCCAGCACGCCCGGAGGGCCACCCAGCGGGGAGCTGTTTTTT